This T cell receptor (beta chain) was observed in a study of memory CD4+ T cells and cytomegalovirus serostatus. Across the whole study: Healthy Belgian adult donors included about nine CMV-positive and about two dozen CMV-negative people.

Method: immunoSEQ multiplex PCR; TCRdb's copy keeps in-frame clones and lacks some. The data show some 73,000 clones, 75% to 85% seen once. This CDR3 spans 12 amino acids. The V gene's germline CDR1 is SQVTM and CDR2 ANQGSEA. The V and J ends lost 4 bases and 4 bases respectively, with 10 bases between them. The sort gate was single viable CD3+CD4+CD8-CD45RO+ cells for memory CD4+ T cells. Serostatus was set by detecting CMV pp150, pp28, p38, p52 IgG. Positive selection with CD4 microbeads enriched total CD4+ T cells. The sequence derives from an adult in good health and CMV-seropositive. V is TRBV29-1 and J is TRBJ1-1, with a possible D match to TRBD1 (5 bases). Sequenced sample: memory CD4+ T cells from blood. In DNA, the CDR3 is TGCAGCGTTGGAAGAGGGGTCACTGAAGCTTTCTTT. Protein sequence: CSVGRGVTEAFF.